What follows are 17 T cell receptor beta chains derived from one specimen sequenced in a study of cytomegalovirus exposure and HLA in healthy donors. PCR employed 60 Vbeta and 13 Jbeta primers. Produced via immunoSEQ multiplex PCR; TCRdb's table is partial and in-frame only. The sample carries 130,000 to 150,000 clones, around three quarters recorded once. Sequencing was carried out using PBMCs. Receptors were obtained from a man aged 35 to 55 in good health and CMV-seropositive.

The chain combines TRBV2 with TRBJ1-1, with D uncertain. Per the germline V gene, CDR1 is SNHLY and CDR2 is FYNNEI. V was trimmed by 10 bases and J by 7 bases, leaving 16 bases between them. The CDR3 consists of 12 residues. Here the CDR3 DNA reads TGTGCCACCTTGAGGTACGATAATGAAGCTTTCTTT. Protein product: CATLRYDNEAFF.

This clone was seen a handful of times. The CDR3 region is CASSQAGGEADTQYF. CDR3 DNA sequence: TGTGCCAGCAGCCAAGCGGGGGGGGAAGCAGATACGCAGTATTTT. The chain carries TRBV6-4 and TRBJ2-3, with 10 positions matching TRBD2. The CDR3 extends over 15 amino acids. CDR1 is MRHNA, CDR2 SNTAGT, per germline. V was pared by 6 bases and J by 4 bases, with 7 bases of the junction left unmatched.

This clone was counted once. V is TRBV19 and J is TRBJ1-1; D gene ambiguous. The CDR3 extends over 15 amino acids. Germline assignment: CDR1 LNHDA and CDR2 SQIVND (reference sequence). Trimming pared 4 bases from V and 1 base from J, leaving 13 bases between. CDR3 protein: CASSTSGVTNTEAFF. Written as DNA, the CDR3 is TGTGCCAGTAGTACGTCGGGAGTAACGAACACTGAAGCTTTCTTT.

The rearrangement uses TRBV4-2 and TRBJ2-7, with TRBD1 matching 8 bases. Trimming took 1 base from V and 3 from J; bases not matched to a gene: 2. The CDR3 is made up of 14 amino acids. Germline assignment: CDR1 LGHNA and CDR2 YNFKEQ. CDR3 in DNA: TGTGCCAGCAGCCAAGGACAGGGGTACTACGAGCAGTACTTC. It yields the protein CASSQGQGYYEQYF.

The rearrangement joins TRBV14 to TRBJ2-7; 9 bases map to TRBD1. The length of the CDR3 is 14 residues. Per germline, CDR1 SGHDN and CDR2 FVKESK. Germline trimming cut 5 bases from V and 4 bases from J; bases unmatched to any gene: 6. The CDR3, as DNA: TGTGCCAGCAGCTACAGACAGGGGGGGTACGAGCAGTACTTC. It encodes CASSYRQGGYEQYF.

This chain joins TRBV28 and TRBJ1-6, with TRBD1 matching 8 bases. Germline V lookup: CDR1 MDHEN, CDR2 SYDVKM. Germline trimming cut 7 bases from V and 9 bases from J; bases unmatched to any gene: 11. The CDR3 covers 15 residues. This CDR3 is CASTPTGQGFSPLHF. DNA for the CDR3: TGTGCCAGCACCCCGACCGGACAGGGCTTTTCACCCCTCCACTTT.

In this sample, this clone turned up a few times. This chain uses TRBV30 with TRBJ2-3; 13 bases agree with TRBD2. Germline V gives CDR1 GTSNPN, CDR2 SVGIG (reference sequence). With V trimmed by 3 bases and J by 6 bases, 3 bases remained unmatched. The CDR3 runs 14 residues. CDR3 DNA: TGTGCCTGGAGACTAGCGGGAGGGGGGGATACGCAGTATTTT. Protein product: CAWRLAGGGDTQYF.

The chain employs TRBV5-3 and TRBJ1-6; D remains unclear. TRBV5-3 is recorded as an ORF, its role being uncertain. The V gene lost 3 bases and the J gene lost 6 bases, with 7 bases spanning the gap. This CDR3 comprises 13 residues. The DNA for the CDR3 is TGTGCCAGAAGCTCCCGACTTAATTCACCCCTCCACTTT. Its translation: CARSSRLNSPLHF.

V and J are TRBV27 and TRBJ1-4; TRBD1 is a possible D gene (5 bases). CDR1 and CDR2 (germline): MNHEY, SMNVEV (reference sequence). V was clipped by 5 bases and J by 4 bases, with 11 bases between them. The CDR3 contains 14 residues. CDR3 in DNA: TGTGCCAGCAGTCTCCAGGGCCTTAATGAAAAACTGTTTTTT. Translating it yields CASSLQGLNEKLFF.

V and J are TRBV28 and TRBJ1-2; 7 bases match TRBD1. The CDR3 spans 14 residues. Germline loops: CDR1 MDHEN, CDR2 SYDVKM. After removal of 7 bases from V and 0 bases from J, the junction contained 5 bases not matched to a gene. CDR3 nucleotide sequence: TGTGCCAGCACCCAGCAGGGGGCTAACTATGGCTACACCTTC. Its translation: CASTQQGANYGYTF.

This rearrangement joins TRBV18 to TRBJ1-2; tentatively, D is TRBD1 (5 bases). The CDR3 consists of 15 residues. V was shortened by 3 bases and J by 5 bases, with 16 bases between the two germline ends. Germline values: CDR1 KGHSH, CDR2 LQKENI. As DNA, the CDR3 is TGTGCCAGCTCACCTTTAGATCGACAGTCATATGGCTACACCTTC. Its translation is CASSPLDRQSYGYTF.

The V call is TRBV6-6, the J call TRBJ2-2; TRBD1 agrees at 10 bases. Trimming took 10 bases from V and 2 from J; bases not matched to a gene: 7. Looked up from germline, CDR1 is MNHNY and CDR2 is SVGAGI (reference sequence). The CDR3 is made up of 15 amino acids. The CDR3 DNA sequence: TGTGCCACCGCGGGACAGGGGCAAAACACCGGGGAGCTGTTTTTT. Protein sequence: CATAGQGQNTGELFF.

The chain links TRBV2 to TRBJ2-5, with TRBD2 matching 7 bases. Losses at the gene ends were 4 bases for V and 1 base for J; bases not matched to a gene: 9. The CDR3 sequence is 16 residues long. CDR1 is SNHLY, CDR2 FYNNEI, per germline. The CDR3 is CASSAAPGGFQETQYF. The CDR3 DNA reads as TGTGCCAGCAGTGCCGCCCCGGGGGGTTTCCAAGAGACCCAGTACTTC.

J is TRBJ1-2 and V is TRBV5-1; tentatively, D is TRBD1 (6 bases). V was trimmed by 3 bases and J by 3 bases, leaving 12 bases between them. CDR1 is SGHRS and CDR2 is YFSETQ in the germline V gene. This CDR3 is 14 amino acids long. The CDR3 nucleotides read TGCGCCAGCAGCTGGGCAGGGGTCGACTATGGCTACACCTTC. It is translated as CASSWAGVDYGYTF. Full variable domain (outside the CDR3, taken from reference TRBV5-1 and TRBJ1-2): KAGVTQTPRYLIKTRGQQVTLSCSPISGHRSVSWYQQTPGQGLQFLFEYFSETQRNKGNFPGRFSGRQFSNSRSEMNVSTLELGDSALYLCASSWAGVDYGYTFGSGTRLTVV.

This chain links TRBV7-9 with TRBJ2-1, with 7 bases lining up with TRBD2. Losses at the gene ends were 4 bases for V and 4 bases for J; bases not matched to a gene: 13. Per the germline V gene, CDR1 is SEHNR and CDR2 is FQNEAQ (reference sequence). This CDR3 is 17 amino acids long. Here the CDR3 reads CASSSRLASVGYNEQFF. CDR3 sequence (DNA): TGTGCCAGCAGCTCTCGACTAGCTTCGGTGGGTTACAATGAGCAGTTCTTC.

V is TRBV19 and J is TRBJ1-1; D unclear. Germline V gives CDR1 LNHDA, CDR2 SQIVND (reference sequence). Trimming left V 6 bases short and J 0 bases short, with 14 bases between. This CDR3 has 15 amino acids. CDR3 residues: CASSRPTAVNTEAFF. The CDR3 DNA follows: TGTGCCAGTAGCCGCCCTACAGCTGTGAACACTGAAGCTTTCTTT.

The chain combines TRBV7-8 with TRBJ2-7; the D gene is possibly TRBD1 (6 bases). V lost 3 bases to trimming and J lost 5 bases, with 23 bases between them. The CDR3 covers 17 residues. Germline lookup yields CDR1 SGHVS and CDR2 FQNEAQ. The CDR3 protein is CASSFVAGVPGRDEQYF. The CDR3 nucleotides read TGTGCCAGCAGCTTCGTGGCAGGGGTCCCCGGACGCGACGAGCAGTACTTC.